The 13 T cell receptor beta chains given below trace back to one sample, sequenced in a study of T cell repertoires in cytomegalovirus infection. TCRdb called the reads again in MiXCR, with one record for every CDR3 protein. The sample carries hundreds of thousands of distinct CDR3 sequences, about 40% recorded once. The sample taken for sequencing was PBMCs. The receptor set was obtained from a human donor in good health (CMV status not recorded). Some clones in this sample may be carry-over from other donors' samples.

This chain links TRBV28 with TRBJ2-3; 7 bases align to TRBD2. V was pared by 2 bases and J by 5 bases, with 13 bases of the junction left unmatched. CDR3 length equals 17 residues. CDR1 MDHEN and CDR2 SYDVKM come from the germline V gene. The CDR3 sequence is CASSLVSGLGPGDTQYF. The CDR3, as DNA: TGTGCCAGCAGTTTAGTATCCGGACTAGGGCCAGGAGATACGCAGTATTTT.

This clonotype has ten or more counts. The chain recombines TRBV7-9 with TRBJ1-5, with D possibly TRBD1 on 6 matching bases. The length of the CDR3 is 13 residues. Trimming removed 7 bases at V and 4 bases at J, with 11 bases between. Per germline, CDR1 SEHNR and CDR2 FQNEAQ (reference sequence). CDR3 DNA: TGTGCCAGCAATTCAGGGGCGAATCAGCCCCAGCATTTT. It yields the protein CASNSGANQPQHF.

The chain uses TRBV28 and TRBJ1-1; D is unresolved. The ends were cut back, 1 base at V and 6 bases at J, with 6 bases in the middle. Germline V lookup: CDR1 MDHEN, CDR2 SYDVKM. The CDR3 runs to 12 residues. This chain's CDR3 is CASSLSQPEAFF. In DNA form, the CDR3 reads TGTGCCAGCAGTTTATCCCAGCCTGAAGCTTTCTTT.

This clonotype was seen once. One end of the junction varies from germline; a read error may be responsible. The chain's CDR3 is CASGLPDRGQLAETQYF. CDR3 nucleotides: TGTGCCAGCGGCTTACCCGACAGGGGGCAATTAGCGGAGACCCAGTACTTC. The V and J genes are TRBV7-4 and TRBJ2-5, with TRBD1 matching over 10 bases. The CDR3 sequence is 17 residues long. CDR1 SGHVT and CDR2 SQSDAQ come from the germline V gene.

This clonotype was recorded a few times. The gene calls are TRBV28 and TRBJ1-2; TRBD1 agrees at 8 bases. There are 15 residues in the CDR3. CDR1 is MDHEN, CDR2 SYDVKM, per germline. With 3 bases clipped from V and 3 bases from J, the junction kept 6 bases outside the gene matches. CDR3 amino acids: CASSFTGQEDYGYTF. CDR3 nucleotides: TGTGCCAGCAGTTTTACGGGACAGGAAGACTATGGCTACACCTTC.

This clonotype was seen a handful of times. CDR3 DNA: TGCGCCAGCAGCGTGGGACCCATGAGCGATGAGCAGTTCTTC. It specifies CASSVGPMSDEQFF. The rearrangement links TRBV5-1 to TRBJ2-1; tentatively, D is TRBD1 or TRBD2 (5 bases each). Trimming left V 4 bases short and J 8 bases short, with 16 bases between. The CDR3 sequence is 14 residues long. Germline V gene lookup returns CDR1 SGHRS and CDR2 YFSETQ.

The gene calls are TRBV15 and TRBJ1-2, with D perhaps TRBD1 (5 bases). The germline V gene has CDR1 LNHNV and CDR2 YYDKDF (reference sequence). This CDR3 is 14 amino acids long. Trimming shortened V by 7 bases and J by 4 bases, and 16 bases separated the two germline ends. The CDR3 sequence: CATTRTRESYGYTF. Here the CDR3 DNA reads TGTGCCACCACTAGGACAAGGGAGTCCTATGGCTACACCTTC.

This clonotype was seen many times. The rearrangement uses TRBV7-2 and TRBJ2-2; 7 bases are a match to TRBD2. The CDR3 contains 16 residues. The V and J ends lost 5 bases and 1 base, in that order; junction bases with no gene match: 7. Looked up from germline, CDR1 is SGHTA and CDR2 is FQGNSA. The CDR3: CASSPRLARNTGELFF. Written as DNA, the CDR3 is TGTGCCAGCAGCCCAAGACTAGCCCGGAACACCGGGGAGCTGTTTTTT.

This clonotype was found a few times. The chain uses TRBV10-3 and TRBJ1-5; weak D call: TRBD1 (5 bases). The V and J ends lost 3 bases and 5 bases respectively, with 11 bases between them. CDR1 ENHRY and CDR2 SYGVKD come from the germline V gene. The CDR3 has 14 residues. DNA of the CDR3: TGTGCCATCAGTGACAGGACGGGGCATCAGCCCCAGCATTTT. This codes for CAISDRTGHQPQHF.

The V and J genes are TRBV3-1 and TRBJ2-7; 8 positions agree with TRBD1. The CDR3 runs to 16 residues. The junction had 9 bases not matched to a gene; V was cut back by 4 bases and J by 1 base. Germline loops: CDR1 LGHDT, CDR2 YNNKEL (reference sequence). The CDR3 bases are TGTGCCAGCAGCCTAAAATGGACAGGGTGGTCCTACGAGCAGTACTTC. Its protein is CASSLKWTGWSYEQYF.

The V call is TRBV7-9, the J call TRBJ1-1; D uncertain. Per the germline V gene, CDR1 is SEHNR and CDR2 is FQNEAQ (reference sequence). The ends were cut back, 6 bases at V and 3 bases at J, with 17 bases in the middle. The CDR3 totals 15 residues. The CDR3 nucleotides read TGTGCCAGCAGGGATTCGGAGTCCGGGGACACTGAAGCTTTCTTT. This sequence encodes CASRDSESGDTEAFF.

The rearrangement joins TRBV14 to TRBJ1-1; D unresolved. The CDR3 extends over 15 amino acids. The V gene's germline CDR1 is SGHDN and CDR2 FVKESK. Trimming removed 2 bases from V and 4 bases from J, with 14 bases in between. CDR3 DNA sequence: TGTGCCAGCAGCCAAATGTCCGGGTTAGGCACTGAAGCTTTCTTT. This translates into CASSQMSGLGTEAFF.

This chain uses TRBV2 with TRBJ2-2; 7 bases line up with TRBD2. Germline V CDR1 and CDR2: SNHLY, FYNNEI. The CDR3 runs 12 residues. The CDR3 spells CGGGADTGELFF. In DNA, the CDR3 is TGTGGGGGAGGGGCGGACACCGGGGAGCTGTTTTTT. The variable domain in full, completed from reference TRBV2 and TRBJ2-2, reads EPEVTQTPSHQVTQMGQEVILRCVPISNHLYFYWYRQILGQKVEFLVSFYNNEISEKSEIFDDQFSVERPDGSNFTLKIRSTKLEDSAMYFCGGGADTGELFFGEGSRLTVL.